The rows below give T cell receptor beta chains drawn from one sample of a study of cytomegalovirus exposure and HLA in healthy donors. The data were produced by immunoSEQ multiplex PCR, yet TCRdb's version contains in-frame clones alone and is incomplete. This table has approximately 97,000 clones, roughly three quarters appearing once. The sequenced sample was PBMCs. These receptors were taken from a male donor in good health and CMV-seropositive. Both conserved end residues are part of each CDR3. A D gene is named only where the DNA matches it firmly. Clone size is shown for a subset of rows, as once, few, many or a class of expanded clone.

J | V | size | D | DNA | CDR3
TRBJ1-2 | TRBV29-1 | NA | TRBD1 | TGCAGCGCTACGACAGGGGCATATGGCTACACCTTC | CSATTGAYGYTF
TRBJ1-1 | TRBV2 | NA | NA | TGTGCCAGCGAGGGGGAGATGAACACTGAAGCTTTCTTT | CASEGEMNTEAFF
TRBJ2-6 | TRBV13 | NA | NA | TGTGCCAGCAGCTTGAGAGACTCTGGGGCCAACGTCCTGACTTTC | CASSLRDSGANVLTF
TRBJ2-6 | TRBV5-4 | once | NA | TGTGCCAGCAGCTCTCAGGGATCTGGGGCCAACGTCCTGACTTTC | CASSSQGSGANVLTF
TRBJ2-1 | TRBV29-1 | NA | TRBD2 | TGCAGCGTTGCCGGGAGGTTCTACAATGAGCAGTTCTTC | CSVAGRFYNEQFF
TRBJ2-1 | TRBV5-1 | NA | TRBD2 | TGCGCCAGCAGCCAGTCTATCGGGCTAGCGGGCGAGCAGTTCTTC | CASSQSIGLAGEQFF
TRBJ2-7 | TRBV18 | NA | TRBD1 | TGTGCCAGCTCACCCCGTGACAGGGGCGAGCAGTACTTC | CASSPRDRGEQYF
TRBJ2-7 | TRBV7-2 | NA | NA | TGTGCCAGCAGCTTGTCCTCAGGGGAAGTCGGGCAGTACTTC | CASSLSSGEVGQYF
TRBJ2-7 | TRBV5-1 | NA | NA | TGCGCCAGCAGCTTGAAGTGGGGCCACGAGCAGTACTTC | CASSLKWGHEQYF
TRBJ1-3 | TRBV6-5 | NA | NA | TGTGCCAGCAGTTCAGGGGACTCTGGAAACACCATATATTTT | CASSSGDSGNTIYF
TRBJ2-3 | TRBV29-1 | NA | NA | TGCAGCGTTGCAGGAGGTAGCACAGATACGCAGTATTTT | CSVAGGSTDTQYF
TRBJ2-7 | TRBV7-2 | NA | NA | TGTGCCAGCAGCTCGTGGACTTCCTCCTACGAGCAGTACTTC | CASSSWTSSYEQYF
TRBJ2-2 | TRBV7-7 | NA | TRBD2 | TGTGCTAGCAGCAGCGGGAGCATTACCGGGGAGCTGTTTTTT | CASSSGSITGELFF
TRBJ1-1 | TRBV29-1 | NA | NA | TGCAGCGTTGGGGGCCCCAACACTGAGGCTTTCTTT | CSVGGPNTEAFF